The entry below describes one T cell receptor (beta chain). This entry belongs to a study of T cell changes during pregnancy in multiple sclerosis. Sequencing used immunoSEQ multiplex PCR; TCRdb keeps in-frame clones, though not all of them. In the table there are around 32,000 clones, about nine tenths of which are singletons. This specimen was CD8+ T cells from peripheral blood mononuclear cells, taken before pregnancy. The TCR originated in a female donor with multiple sclerosis, enrolled in a pregnancy study.

The chain's CDR3 is CASSSAGLADPYEQYF. The CDR3 region has the DNA TGTGCCAGCAGTTCGGCAGGACTAGCGGATCCCTACGAGCAGTACTTC. The chain has TRBV28 and TRBJ2-7; 10 positions match TRBD2. With V trimmed by 4 bases and J by 2 bases, 8 bases remained unmatched. Germline CDR1 is MDHEN and CDR2 is SYDVKM. The CDR3 covers 16 residues.